Listed below are T cell receptor beta chains from one sample, sequenced in a study of blood T cell repertoires in COVID-19. Measured with immunoSEQ multiplex PCR; TCRdb has only the in-frame clones, and not every one. The repertoire includes 200,000 to 300,000 clones, about 83% of them detected once, and more than 5.5% sits in the top ten. The sample taken for sequencing was peripheral blood. The origin of the receptors is a human donor in a cohort sampled during active COVID-19. Both conserved end residues are part of each CDR3. The order of the fields is V gene, J gene, clone size, D gene, CDR3 protein, CDR3 DNA. The D gene is left open where the match is weak. Only some rows state a clone size, as once, few, many or a class for expanded clones.

V: TRBV30; J: TRBJ2-5; size: NA; D: NA; CDR3: CAWSVQGLETQYF; DNA: TGTGCCTGGAGTGTACAGGGATTAGAGACCCAGTACTTC
V: TRBV5-1; J: TRBJ2-2; size: NA; D: NA; CDR3: CASEQNRAGELFF; DNA: TGCGCCAGCGAACAAAACAGGGCCGGGGAGCTGTTTTTT
V: TRBV5-4; J: TRBJ2-5; size: NA; D: NA; CDR3: CASSLSLAGRETQYF; DNA: TGTGCCAGCAGCTTGAGTTTGGCGGGCCGGGAGACCCAGTACTTC
V: TRBV3-1/TRBV3-2; J: TRBJ2-3; size: NA; D: TRBD2; CDR3: CASSQGTSGDTQYF; DNA: TGTGCCAGCAGCCAAGGGACTAGCGGAGATACGCAGTATTTT
V: TRBV7-9; J: TRBJ2-7; size: NA; D: NA; CDR3: CASSLAGTQYEQYF; DNA: TGTGCCAGCAGCCTCGCCGGGACTCAGTACGAGCAGTACTTC
V: TRBV5-1; J: TRBJ1-6; size: NA; D: NA; CDR3: CASSPVDSFNSPLHF; DNA: TGCGCCAGCAGCCCAGTCGACAGTTTTAATTCACCCCTCCACTTT
V: TRBV19; J: TRBJ2-7; size: NA; D: NA; CDR3: CASSIGPRSYEQYF; DNA: TGTGCCAGTAGTATAGGGCCTCGCTCCTACGAGCAGTACTTC
V: TRBV7-9; J: TRBJ2-5; size: NA; D: NA; CDR3: CASSLTGTGQETQYF; DNA: TGTGCCAGCAGCCTAACCGGGACTGGGCAAGAGACCCAGTACTTC
V: TRBV4-1; J: TRBJ2-3; size: NA; D: NA; CDR3: CASSQTSSDTQYF; DNA: TGCGCCAGCAGCCAAACTTCGTCAGATACGCAGTATTTT
V: TRBV4-2; J: TRBJ1-1; size: NA; D: TRBD1; CDR3: CASSQGTGVNTEAFF; DNA: TGTGCCAGCAGCCAAGGGACAGGAGTGAACACTGAAGCTTTCTTT
V: TRBV7-9; J: TRBJ1-5; size: few; D: TRBD1; CDR3: CASSLEGQATYSNQPQHF; DNA: TGTGCCAGCAGCTTAGAGGGACAGGCAACCTATAGCAATCAGCCCCAGCATTTT
V: TRBV27; J: TRBJ2-3; size: NA; D: NA; CDR3: CASSATGPGTQYF; DNA: TGTGCCAGCAGTGCGACAGGTCCCGGTACGCAGTATTTT
V: TRBV3-1/TRBV3-2; J: TRBJ1-6; size: NA; D: NA; CDR3: CASKGDNSPLHF; DNA: TGTGCCAGCAAGGGAGATAATTCACCCCTCCACTTT
V: TRBV30; J: TRBJ1-6; size: NA; D: TRBD1; CDR3: CAWSVQQGGNSPLHF; DNA: TGTGCCTGGAGTGTACAACAGGGGGGCAATTCACCCCTCCACTTT
V: TRBV14; J: TRBJ2-3; size: NA; D: TRBD2; CDR3: CASSQGLAGLSTDTQYF; DNA: TGTGCCAGCAGCCAAGGACTAGCGGGACTTAGCACAGATACGCAGTATTTT
V: TRBV2; J: TRBJ2-2; size: NA; D: NA; CDR3: CASTGRMNTGELFF; DNA: TGTGCCAGCACGGGGAGAATGAACACCGGGGAGCTGTTTTTT
V: TRBV4-1; J: TRBJ1-5; size: NA; D: NA; CDR3: CASSQYGGAGQPQHF; DNA: TGCGCCAGCAGCCAATACGGGGGGGCCGGTCAGCCCCAGCATTTT
V: TRBV19; J: TRBJ1-1; size: many; D: NA; CDR3: CASSIGQIAGAFF; DNA: TGTGCCAGTAGTATTGGTCAAATAGCCGGCGCTTTCTTT
V: TRBV18; J: TRBJ2-3; size: NA; D: NA; CDR3: CASSPGDADTQYF; DNA: TGTGCCAGCTCGCCGGGAGACGCAGATACGCAGTATTTT
V: TRBV5-1; J: TRBJ2-1; size: few; D: TRBD2; CDR3: CASSYIGTSGSVYNEQFF; DNA: TGCGCCAGCAGTTATATCGGGACTAGCGGGAGTGTTTACAATGAGCAGTTCTTC
V: TRBV25-1; J: TRBJ2-1; size: few; D: NA; CDR3: CASSEWYGTDYNEQFF; DNA: TGTGCCAGCAGTGAATGGTATGGGACTGACTACAATGAGCAGTTCTTC
V: TRBV5-1; J: TRBJ2-1; size: NA; D: TRBD2; CDR3: CASRKTSSTYNEQFF; DNA: TGCGCCAGCAGAAAGACTAGCTCAACCTACAATGAGCAGTTCTTC
V: TRBV11-3; J: TRBJ2-5; size: NA; D: TRBD2; CDR3: CASSSHSGGETQYF; DNA: TGTGCCAGCAGCTCCCACTCGGGGGGAGAGACCCAGTACTTC
V: TRBV20-1; J: TRBJ2-1; size: once; D: TRBD2; CDR3: CSASRGLTFYNEQFF; DNA: TGCAGTGCTAGTAGGGGACTAACCTTCTACAATGAGCAGTTCTTC
V: TRBV10-1; J: TRBJ2-3; size: NA; D: NA; CDR3: CASSESGVGMRNF; DNA: TGCGCCAGCAGTGAGTCAGGGGTGGGCATGCGGAATTTT
V: TRBV5-5; J: TRBJ2-1; size: NA; D: NA; CDR3: CASSVSSGYHNEQFF; DNA: TGTGCCAGCAGCGTCAGTAGCGGTTACCACAATGAGCAGTTCTTC
V: TRBV19; J: TRBJ2-1; size: NA; D: TRBD2; CDR3: CASSIAGGNNEQFF; DNA: TGTGCCAGTAGTATAGCGGGAGGAAACAATGAGCAGTTCTTC
V: TRBV6-1; J: TRBJ2-1; size: NA; D: TRBD1; CDR3: CASSENRGNEQFF; DNA: TGTGCCAGCAGTGAAAACAGGGGCAATGAGCAGTTCTTC
V: TRBV5-1; J: TRBJ2-7; size: NA; D: TRBD1; CDR3: CASSLDRERYEQYF; DNA: TGCGCCAGCAGCCTGGACAGGGAAAGATACGAGCAGTACTTC